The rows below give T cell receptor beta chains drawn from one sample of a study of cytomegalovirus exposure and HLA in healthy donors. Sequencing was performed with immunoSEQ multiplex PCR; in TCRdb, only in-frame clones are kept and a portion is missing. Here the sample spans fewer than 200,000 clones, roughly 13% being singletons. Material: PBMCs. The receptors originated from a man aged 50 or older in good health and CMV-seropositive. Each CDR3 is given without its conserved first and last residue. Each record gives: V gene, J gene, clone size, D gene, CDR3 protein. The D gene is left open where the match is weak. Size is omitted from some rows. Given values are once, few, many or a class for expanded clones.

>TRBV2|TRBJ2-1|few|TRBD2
ASNGLVGTYEQF
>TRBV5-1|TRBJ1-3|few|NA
ASSLLASSGNTIY
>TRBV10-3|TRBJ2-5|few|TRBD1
AISEVLGQGQETQY
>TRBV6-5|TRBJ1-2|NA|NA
ASSSGVKSYGYT
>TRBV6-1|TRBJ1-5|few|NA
ASSTGQSSNQPQH
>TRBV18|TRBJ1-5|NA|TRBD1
ASSPQQGSSNQPQH
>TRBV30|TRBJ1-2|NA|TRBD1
AWSGPRQGLQFGYT
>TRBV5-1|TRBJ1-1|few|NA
ASSLDINTEAF
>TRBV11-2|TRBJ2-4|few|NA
ASSLGSIQY
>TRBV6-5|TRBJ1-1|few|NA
ASSRTLMNTEAF
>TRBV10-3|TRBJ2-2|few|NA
AISSPRENTGELF
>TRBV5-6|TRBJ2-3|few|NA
ASSLVDPGATDTQY
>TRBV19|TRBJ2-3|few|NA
ASSILGGPADTQY
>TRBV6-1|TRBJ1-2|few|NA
ASSEGGYYNYGYT
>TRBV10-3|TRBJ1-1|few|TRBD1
AISQDRANTEAF
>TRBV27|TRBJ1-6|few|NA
ASSSPPSSYNSPLH
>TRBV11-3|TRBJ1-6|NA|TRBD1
ASSFTGGSYNSPLH
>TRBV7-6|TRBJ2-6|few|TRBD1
ASSSIYRGRGANVLT
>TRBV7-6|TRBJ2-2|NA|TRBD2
ASSLAVLAGGNTGELF
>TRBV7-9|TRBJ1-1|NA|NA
ATRRGGNTEAF
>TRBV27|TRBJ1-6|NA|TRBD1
ASSLAGQGPFPLH
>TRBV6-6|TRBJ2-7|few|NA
ASNTGNYEQY
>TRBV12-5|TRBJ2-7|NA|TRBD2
ASGLTSGVYEQY
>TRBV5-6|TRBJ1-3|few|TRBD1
ASSWTGTSGNTIY
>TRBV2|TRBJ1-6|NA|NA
ASSEFDSLNSPLH
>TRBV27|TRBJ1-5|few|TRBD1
ASSGDRGQPQH
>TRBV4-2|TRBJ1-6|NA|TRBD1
ASSQDGTGGAGNSPLH
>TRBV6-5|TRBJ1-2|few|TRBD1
ASSYSQGANYGYT
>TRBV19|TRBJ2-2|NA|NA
ASSISGTYTGELF
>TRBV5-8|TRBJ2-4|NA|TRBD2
ASSFTSGGDIQY
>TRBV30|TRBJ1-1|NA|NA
AWALELGTEAF
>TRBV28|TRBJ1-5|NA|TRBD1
ASRAGGQPRH
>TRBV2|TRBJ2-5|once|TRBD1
ASRQGAGRDTQY
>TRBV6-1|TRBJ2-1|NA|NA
ASSSGEHSYNEQF
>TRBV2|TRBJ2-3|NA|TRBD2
ASNGGGATDTQY
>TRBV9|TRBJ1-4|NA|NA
ASSPTSGELF
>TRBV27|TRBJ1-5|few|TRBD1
ASSFLQGYNQPQH
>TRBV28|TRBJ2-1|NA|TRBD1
ASSSGTGYEDEQF
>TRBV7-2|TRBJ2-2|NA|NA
ASSSSTVTGELF
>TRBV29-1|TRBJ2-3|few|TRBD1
SVEVRDRGRDTQY
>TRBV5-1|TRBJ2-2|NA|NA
ASSLEVTAFDTGELF
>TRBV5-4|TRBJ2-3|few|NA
ASSLRPPQGTQY
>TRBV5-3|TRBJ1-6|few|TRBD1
ARSWKEDPGTGYNSPLH
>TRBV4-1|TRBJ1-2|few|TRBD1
ASSPAQGGEYGYT
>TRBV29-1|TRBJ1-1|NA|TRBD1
SVRGQLTSRAF
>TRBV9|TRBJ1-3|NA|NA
ASSELVGAPGNTIY
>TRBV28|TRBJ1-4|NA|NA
ASSLGAPGEKLF
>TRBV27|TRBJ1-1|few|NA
ASSSHSGDTEAF
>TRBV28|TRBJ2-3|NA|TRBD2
ASSPSVGLYTDTQY
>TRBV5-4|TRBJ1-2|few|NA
ASSPPGGDGYT
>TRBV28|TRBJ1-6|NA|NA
ATQEGRYSPLH
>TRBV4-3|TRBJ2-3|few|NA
ASSQEFLDTQY
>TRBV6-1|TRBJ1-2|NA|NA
ASTDEDTSNYGYT
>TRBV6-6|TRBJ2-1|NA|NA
ASSSTSNEQF
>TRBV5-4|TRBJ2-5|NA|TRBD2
ASTLSGYQETQY